Below are 19 T cell receptor beta chains sequenced from a single sample in a study of control samples from healthy donors and cancer patients. Only in-frame clones appear in the TCRdb table, and some are missing; sequencing was by immunoSEQ multiplex PCR. The table has approximately 100,000 clones, about 89% seen once; the top ten hold around 17%. Sequencing was performed on blood. These receptors all stem from a woman between 50 and 59 years old in good health.

This chain links TRBV19 with TRBJ2-5; possibly TRBD1 or TRBD2 for D (5 bases each). Germline V gene lookup returns CDR1 LNHDA and CDR2 SQIVND (reference sequence). The CDR3 has 14 residues. The V end lost 8 bases, the J end lost 1 base, and 14 bases lay between the germline ends. The CDR3 nucleotides are TGTGCCAGTCGGGGCTTTGGCCCCCAAGAGACCCAGTACTTC. This sequence encodes CASRGFGPQETQYF.

V usage is TRBV27 and J usage is TRBJ2-1; 8 bases are shared with TRBD2. This CDR3 comprises 16 residues. CDR1 and CDR2 from the germline V gene are MNHEY and SMNVEV (reference sequence). J was trimmed by 5 bases and V by 5 bases; bases with no gene match: 11. CDR3 DNA: TGTGCCAGCAGTCCCCCCGGGACTAGAATCCACAATGAGCAGTTCTTC. Translated, it gives CASSPPGTRIHNEQFF.

Concerning this clone: A read error may account for a junction end that differs from germline. V usage is TRBV28 and J usage is TRBJ1-4; 11 bases agree with TRBD1. The CDR3 is 14 residues long. Germline lookup yields CDR1 MDHEN and CDR2 SYDVKM. The CDR3 sequence is CASRMGQGERKTVF. The CDR3, as DNA: TGTGCCAGCAGGATGGGACAGGGGGAAAGAAAAACTGTTTTT.

This rearrangement joins TRBV7-2 to TRBJ1-1; no firm D call. The CDR3 sequence is 14 residues long. Trimming stripped 5 bases from V and 5 bases from J, with 15 bases between. Germline assignment: CDR1 SGHTA and CDR2 FQGNSA. The CDR3 bases are TGTGCCAGCAGCCTGCGGGAAGTTGTTACTGAAGCTTTCTTT. It encodes CASSLREVVTEAFF.

V and J are TRBV18 and TRBJ2-2; TRBD1 aligns across 8 bases. The germline gives CDR1 KGHSH, CDR2 LQKENI. Trimming at V came to 1 base and at J to 5 bases, leaving 6 bases not matched to a gene. This CDR3 has 16 residues. For the CDR3, the DNA is TGTGCCAGCTCACCACAGGACAGGGCAAGGACCGGGGAGCTGTTTTTT. This codes for CASSPQDRARTGELFF.

The V and J genes are TRBV9 and TRBJ2-1; either TRBD1 or TRBD2 may supply D (5 bases each). Germline lookup yields CDR1 SGDLS and CDR2 YYNGEE. V lost 3 bases, J lost 7 bases, and 17 bases lay in between. The CDR3 spans 15 residues. The CDR3 DNA is TGTGCCAGCAGCGGCGCCGGGACGCTAATTAATGAGCAGTTCTTC. This codes for CASSGAGTLINEQFF.

The chain joins TRBV3-1 (or the pseudogene TRBV3-2) to TRBJ2-1, with 15 bases that match TRBD2. From germline, CDR1 is LGHDT and CDR2 YNNKEL (reference sequence). This CDR3 contains 18 residues. J lost 9 bases, V lost 0 bases, and 9 bases had no gene match. The chain's CDR3 is CASSQDRGLAGGQGEQFF. CDR3 bases: TGTGCCAGCAGCCAAGATAGAGGACTAGCGGGGGGGCAAGGTGAGCAGTTCTTC.

V and J are TRBV19 and TRBJ1-2, with D tentatively TRBD1 (5 bases). CDR1 and CDR2 from the germline V gene are LNHDA and SQIVND (reference sequence). V dropped 0 bases and J dropped 3 bases, with 14 bases sitting between them. This CDR3 has 16 residues. DNA of the CDR3: TGTGCCAGTAGTATAGACCTCCCGGGACTAGACTATGGCTACACCTTC. As protein: CASSIDLPGLDYGYTF.

The CDR3 sequence: CASSEAWLAGGREQFF. CDR3 coding DNA: TGTGCCAGCAGTGAAGCATGGCTAGCGGGGGGGCGTGAGCAGTTCTTC. V gene TRBV2 combines with J gene TRBJ2-1; 12 nucleotides match TRBD2. The CDR3 is made up of 16 amino acids. The germline gives CDR1 SNHLY, CDR2 FYNNEI. After removal of 0 bases from V and 9 bases from J, the junction contained 6 bases not matched to a gene.

This clone came up once. The V and J genes are TRBV7-8 and TRBJ1-2; D is undetermined. V lost 1 base, J lost 4 bases, and 10 bases lay in between. The CDR3 length is 14 residues. CDR1 is SGHVS, CDR2 FQNEAQ, per germline. The CDR3 protein is CASSLERSSYGYTF. CDR3 DNA: TGTGCCAGCAGCTTAGAAAGGTCTTCCTATGGCTACACCTTC.

This chain connects TRBV6-5 to TRBJ1-5; D is unclear. Trimming took 7 bases from V and 6 from J, leaving 13 bases between them. CDR1 and CDR2 (germline): MNHEY, SVGAGI. This CDR3 region has 13 residues. The CDR3 sequence: CASNRAPFQPQHF. The CDR3 DNA sequence: TGTGCCAGCAATAGAGCCCCTTTTCAGCCCCAGCATTTT.

This clone occurred once. The chain carries TRBV7-2 and TRBJ2-7; D may be TRBD2 (5 bases). V gave up 3 bases and J gave up 7 bases, with 13 bases separating them. Germline CDR1 reads SGHTA; CDR2 reads FQGNSA. The CDR3 is 13 amino acids. The CDR3, as DNA: TGTGCCAGCAGCTTCGGTTCGACGGGGGAGCAGTACTTC. Its translation: CASSFGSTGEQYF.

J is TRBJ1-5 and V is TRBV7-9; D is undetermined. Germline V gene sequence: CDR1 SEHNR, CDR2 FQNEAQ (reference sequence). V lost 1 base to trimming and J lost 2 bases, with 12 bases between them. The CDR3 runs 16 residues. CDR3 region: CASSLVSGLGNQPQHF. In DNA, the CDR3 is TGTGCCAGCAGCTTAGTCAGTGGGCTTGGCAATCAGCCCCAGCATTTT.

This sequence joins TRBV4-3 and TRBJ1-3, with a tentative D call TRBD1 (6 bases). Germline CDR1 LGHNA, CDR2 YSLEER. V lost 4 bases, J lost 0 bases, and 7 bases lay in between. The CDR3 runs to 14 residues. The CDR3 sequence: CASSRTVSGNTIYF. In DNA, the CDR3 is TGCGCCAGCAGCCGGACAGTCTCTGGAAACACCATATATTTT.

The rearrangement joins TRBV2 to TRBJ2-7; the D is unclear. Trimming took 1 base from V and 4 from J, leaving 8 bases between them. The germline V gene has CDR1 SNHLY and CDR2 FYNNEI. The CDR3 runs 13 residues. Written as DNA, the CDR3 is TGTGCCAGCAGTGAAGTTTTGATATACGAGCAGTACTTC. It specifies CASSEVLIYEQYF.

The genes are TRBV5-1 and TRBJ2-1; 7 nucleotides line up with TRBD1. V gave up 5 bases and J gave up 7 bases; unmatched junction bases: 18. Germline CDR1 is SGHRS and CDR2 is YFSETQ. The CDR3 has 17 amino acids. CDR3 sequence (DNA): TGCGCCAGCAGACCGGATTACAGGGGTAGTATTGTAAATGAGCAGTTCTTC. Residues: CASRPDYRGSIVNEQFF. The full variable domain, in which reference TRBV5-1 and TRBJ2-1 provide the parts outside the CDR3, is KAGVTQTPRYLIKTRGQQVTLSCSPISGHRSVSWYQQTPGQGLQFLFEYFSETQRNKGNFPGRFSGRQFSNSRSEMNVSTLELGDSALYLCASRPDYRGSIVNEQFFGPGTRLTVL.

The chain uses TRBV3-1 (or the pseudogene TRBV3-2) and TRBJ1-1; D uncertain. CDR3 size: 15 residues. The germline gives CDR1 LGHDT, CDR2 YNNKEL (reference sequence). V was shortened by 0 bases and J by 4 bases, with 12 bases between the two germline ends. The CDR3, as DNA: TGTGCCAGCAGCCAAGACGAGACAACAACCACTGAAGCTTTCTTT. Translation: CASSQDETTTTEAFF.

This clone was counted a few times. The V gene is TRBV9, the J gene TRBJ2-1, with D maybe TRBD1 (6 bases). Germline V gives CDR1 SGDLS, CDR2 YYNGEE. This CDR3 contains 14 residues. Between the trimmed V and J ends, which lost 0 bases and 9 bases, there was a span of 13 bases. CDR3 amino acids: CASSVGQVGGEQFF. CDR3 bases: TGTGCCAGCAGCGTAGGACAGGTTGGGGGTGAGCAGTTCTTC. Complete variable domain (other parts from reference TRBV9 and TRBJ2-1): DSGVTQTPKHLITATGQRVTLRCSPRSGDLSVYWYQQSLDQGLQFLIQYYNGEERAKGNILERFSAQQFPDLHSELNLSSLELGDSALYFCASSVGQVGGEQFFGPGTRLTVL.

This chain connects TRBV6-2 or TRBV6-3 to TRBJ2-7; possibly TRBD2 for D (6 bases). The V gene lost 2 bases and the J gene lost 0 bases, with 14 bases spanning the gap. Germline-derived CDR1 and CDR2 are MNHEY and SVGEGT. CDR3 length: 16 residues. CDR3 nucleotide sequence: TGTGCCAGCAGTTACACCGAGCGGGCGAGCTCCTACGAGCAGTACGTC. The encoded protein is CASSYTERASSYEQYV.